This T cell receptor (beta chain) is drawn from a study of blood T cell repertoires in COVID-19. The CDR3 runs to 17 residues. V was clipped by 1 base and J by 2 bases; unmatched bases: 7. Germline values: CDR1 MNHNS, CDR2 SASEGT. Details on this clone: The sample holds other DNA sequences that translate to the same CDR3.

TCRdb's table, derived via immunoSEQ multiplex PCR, lists solely in-frame clones and lacks some. The repertoire holds some 90,000 clones, 83% seen once, with 9.5% to 12% in the top ten. The specimen was peripheral blood. This chain uses TRBV6-1 with TRBJ2-7; TRBD2 agrees at 11 bases. This sequence was found in a human donor in a cohort sampled during active COVID-19. The CDR3, as DNA: TGTGCCAGCAGTGAAGACCCGGGACTAGCGGTTCCCTACGAGCAGTACTTC. This translates into CASSEDPGLAVPYEQYF.